A selection of T cell receptor beta chains follows, all from one sample in a study of regulatory T cells in long-lasting Graves disease. From the multiplex PCR reads, TCRdb called clonotypes with MiXCR, one entry per CDR3 protein. The sample yields around 340,000 distinct CDR3 sequences, about 18% seen once. The sample was peripheral blood mononuclear cells (PBMCs), taken when the disease was refractory, from a patient treated with antithyroid drugs. These TCRs come from a female donor with Graves disease. Both conserved end residues are part of each CDR3. The D gene is left open where the match is weak. Clone size is stated in some rows and not others, as once, few, many or a class when expanded.

V gene: TRBV3-1
CDR3 length: 12
D gene: NA
J gene: TRBJ1-2
clone size: many
CDR3 protein: CASRSLLDGYTF
CDR3 DNA: TGTGCCAGCAGGTCGTTATTGGATGGCTACACCTTC

V gene: TRBV29-1
CDR3 length: 14
D gene: TRBD1
J gene: TRBJ1-2
clone size: many
CDR3 protein: CSVDGTGETYGYTF
CDR3 DNA: TGCAGCGTTGATGGGACAGGGGAGACCTATGGCTACACCTTC

V gene: TRBV11-2
CDR3 length: 14
D gene: NA
J gene: TRBJ2-7
clone size: many
CDR3 protein: CASTRGAVTYEQYF
CDR3 DNA: TGTGCCAGCACCAGGGGGGCCGTTACCTACGAGCAGTACTTC

V gene: TRBV6-5
CDR3 length: 16
D gene: NA
J gene: TRBJ1-1
clone size: many
CDR3 protein: CASSSRDSFMNTEAFF
CDR3 DNA: TGTGCCAGCAGTTCACGTGACAGTTTCATGAACACTGAAGCTTTCTTT

V gene: TRBV6-2/TRBV6-3
CDR3 length: 18
D gene: NA
J gene: TRBJ1-2
clone size: NA
CDR3 protein: CASSYFQMRRGSAYGCTF
CDR3 DNA: TGTGCCAGCAGTTACTTTCAGATGCGTCGAGGGTCGGCCTATGGCTGCACCTTC

V gene: TRBV18
CDR3 length: 14
D gene: NA
J gene: TRBJ2-7
clone size: many
CDR3 protein: CASSLTGTFYEQYF
CDR3 DNA: TGTGCCAGCTCACTCACAGGGACCTTCTACGAGCAGTACTTC

V gene: TRBV7-3
CDR3 length: 17
D gene: TRBD1
J gene: TRBJ1-2
clone size: few
CDR3 protein: CASSTRPGTVYLRGYTF
CDR3 DNA: TGTGCCAGCAGCACCCGTCCCGGGACAGTATACTTGCGCGGCTACACCTTC

V gene: TRBV2
CDR3 length: 13
D gene: NA
J gene: TRBJ2-5
clone size: many
CDR3 protein: CASRGRPQETQYF
CDR3 DNA: TGTGCCAGCAGGGGGCGGCCCCAAGAGACCCAGTACTTC

V gene: TRBV6-1
CDR3 length: 14
D gene: TRBD2
J gene: TRBJ2-4
clone size: few
CDR3 protein: CASSPGGGLNIQYF
CDR3 DNA: TGTGCCAGCAGCCCCGGGGGGGGTCTAAACATTCAGTACTTC

V gene: TRBV5-5
CDR3 length: 15
D gene: NA
J gene: TRBJ1-1
clone size: few
CDR3 protein: CASSLGVWGGTEAFF
CDR3 DNA: TGTGCCAGCAGCTTGGGCGTTTGGGGGGGCACTGAAGCTTTCTTT

V gene: TRBV3-1
CDR3 length: 12
D gene: NA
J gene: TRBJ2-3
clone size: once
CDR3 protein: CASSHLRDTQYF
CDR3 DNA: TGTGCCAGCAGCCACCTCAGAGATACGCAGTATTTT

V gene: TRBV30
CDR3 length: 14
D gene: NA
J gene: TRBJ2-2
clone size: many
CDR3 protein: CAWSRTHGTGELFF
CDR3 DNA: TGTGCCTGGTCTCGAACTCACGGGACCGGGGAGCTGTTTTTT

V gene: TRBV24-1
CDR3 length: 15
D gene: TRBD1
J gene: TRBJ2-5
clone size: NA
CDR3 protein: CATSEPGQGPETQYF
CDR3 DNA: TGTGCCACCAGTGAACCGGGACAGGGTCCGGAGACCCAGTACTTC

V gene: TRBV6-2/TRBV6-3
CDR3 length: 14
D gene: NA
J gene: TRBJ2-7
clone size: few
CDR3 protein: CASSYRSGFYEQYF
CDR3 DNA: TGTGCCAGCAGTTACCGGAGCGGGTTCTACGAGCAGTACTTC

V gene: TRBV7-2
CDR3 length: 14
D gene: NA
J gene: TRBJ2-5
clone size: many
CDR3 protein: CASSFNGGQETQYF
CDR3 DNA: TGTGCCAGCAGCTTTAACGGGGGACAAGAGACCCAGTACTTC

V gene: TRBV7-9
CDR3 length: 14
D gene: NA
J gene: TRBJ1-5
clone size: NA
CDR3 protein: CASSLGDNNQPQHF
CDR3 DNA: TGTGCCAGCAGCTTAGGGGACAACAATCAGCCCCAGCATTTT

V gene: TRBV11-3
CDR3 length: 14
D gene: TRBD1
J gene: TRBJ1-2
clone size: many
CDR3 protein: CASSATGGGDGYTF
CDR3 DNA: TGTGCCAGCAGCGCAACAGGGGGCGGTGATGGCTACACCTTC

V gene: TRBV6-5
CDR3 length: 15
D gene: TRBD2
J gene: TRBJ2-2
clone size: NA
CDR3 protein: CASSSGLLNTGELFF
CDR3 DNA: TGTGCCAGCAGTTCGGGACTACTTAACACCGGGGAGCTGTTTTTT

V gene: TRBV24-1
CDR3 length: 14
D gene: NA
J gene: TRBJ1-5
clone size: many
CDR3 protein: CATSRSGSDQPQHF
CDR3 DNA: TGTGCCACCAGTCGGTCCGGAAGCGATCAGCCCCAGCATTTT

V gene: TRBV7-9
CDR3 length: 16
D gene: NA
J gene: TRBJ1-2
clone size: many
CDR3 protein: CASSLGGGYANYGYTF
CDR3 DNA: TGTGCCAGCAGCCTCGGAGGCGGTTACGCTAACTATGGCTACACCTTC

V gene: TRBV12-3/TRBV12-4
CDR3 length: 12
D gene: NA
J gene: TRBJ1-2
clone size: many
CDR3 protein: CASSIGVRGYTF
CDR3 DNA: TGTGCCAGCAGTATCGGGGTTCGGGGCTACACCTTC

V gene: TRBV11-2
CDR3 length: 15
D gene: NA
J gene: TRBJ1-4
clone size: few
CDR3 protein: CASSFGGFRNEKLFF
CDR3 DNA: TGTGCCAGCAGCTTCGGGGGGTTCCGCAATGAAAAACTGTTTTTT

V gene: TRBV7-9
CDR3 length: 15
D gene: TRBD2
J gene: TRBJ2-7
clone size: few
CDR3 protein: CASRKSGSGVYEQYF
CDR3 DNA: TGTGCCAGCAGAAAAAGCGGGAGCGGGGTCTACGAGCAGTACTTC

V gene: TRBV6-5
CDR3 length: 14
D gene: TRBD1
J gene: TRBJ2-5
clone size: few
CDR3 protein: CASSYQDRQETQYF
CDR3 DNA: TGTGCCAGCAGTTACCAGGACAGGCAAGAGACCCAGTACTTC

V gene: TRBV5-5
CDR3 length: 17
D gene: TRBD1
J gene: TRBJ2-6
clone size: NA
CDR3 protein: CASSTDRPHSGANVLTF
CDR3 DNA: TGTGCCAGCAGCACGGACAGGCCCCACTCTGGGGCCAACGTCCTGACTTTC

V gene: TRBV20-1
CDR3 length: 12
D gene: NA
J gene: TRBJ1-1
clone size: many
CDR3 protein: CSARGGGAEAFF
CDR3 DNA: TGCAGTGCTAGGGGAGGGGGGGCTGAAGCTTTCTTT

V gene: TRBV7-8
CDR3 length: 14
D gene: TRBD1
J gene: TRBJ1-4
clone size: many
CDR3 protein: CASSWGTGYEKLFF
CDR3 DNA: TGTGCCAGCAGTTGGGGGACAGGGTATGAAAAACTGTTTTTT

V gene: TRBV11-2
CDR3 length: 12
D gene: NA
J gene: TRBJ1-1
clone size: many
CDR3 protein: CASSLVEGRAFF
CDR3 DNA: TGTGCCAGCAGCTTAGTCGAAGGTCGGGCTTTCTTT

V gene: TRBV18
CDR3 length: 15
D gene: NA
J gene: TRBJ2-7
clone size: many
CDR3 protein: CASSPIGASIHEQYF
CDR3 DNA: TGTGCCAGCTCACCTATCGGGGCCTCCATCCACGAGCAGTACTTC

V gene: TRBV7-9
CDR3 length: 19
D gene: TRBD2
J gene: TRBJ2-7
clone size: NA
CDR3 protein: CASSFRRTSGRALTYEQYF
CDR3 DNA: TGTGCCAGCAGCTTCCGGAGGACTAGCGGGAGGGCCCTTACTTACGAGCAGTACTTC

V gene: TRBV12-3/TRBV12-4
CDR3 length: 14
D gene: NA
J gene: TRBJ1-3
clone size: many
CDR3 protein: CASSLSNSGNTIYF
CDR3 DNA: TGTGCCAGCAGCCTTTCGAACTCTGGAAACACCATATATTTT

V gene: TRBV6-2/TRBV6-3
CDR3 length: 14
D gene: NA
J gene: TRBJ1-5
clone size: NA
CDR3 protein: CATYLGGGDRPQHF
CDR3 DNA: TGTGCCACCTACTTAGGGGGGGGCGACCGGCCCCAGCATTTT

V gene: TRBV6-4
CDR3 length: 17
D gene: NA
J gene: TRBJ1-1
clone size: many
CDR3 protein: CASSDSRPHGRNTEAFF
CDR3 DNA: TGTGCCAGCAGTGACTCGAGACCCCACGGGAGGAACACTGAAGCTTTCTTT

V gene: TRBV7-2
CDR3 length: 14
D gene: NA
J gene: TRBJ1-4
clone size: many
CDR3 protein: CASQGIRTNEKLFF
CDR3 DNA: TGTGCCAGCCAGGGGATAAGAACTAATGAAAAACTGTTTTTT

V gene: TRBV7-8
CDR3 length: 15
D gene: NA
J gene: TRBJ1-5
clone size: many
CDR3 protein: CASSLATGANQPQHF
CDR3 DNA: TGTGCCAGCAGCTTAGCGACGGGGGCGAATCAGCCCCAGCATTTT